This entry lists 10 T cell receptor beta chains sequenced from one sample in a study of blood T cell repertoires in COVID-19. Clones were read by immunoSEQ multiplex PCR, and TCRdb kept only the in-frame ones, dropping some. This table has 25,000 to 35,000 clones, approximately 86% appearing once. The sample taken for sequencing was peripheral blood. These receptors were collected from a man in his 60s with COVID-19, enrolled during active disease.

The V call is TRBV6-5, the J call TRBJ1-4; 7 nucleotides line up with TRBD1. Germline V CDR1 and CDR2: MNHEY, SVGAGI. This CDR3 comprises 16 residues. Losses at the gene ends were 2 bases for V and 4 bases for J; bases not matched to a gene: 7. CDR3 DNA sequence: TGTGCCAGCAGTTACGGGGCGGCAGGGGGTAATGAAAAACTGTTTTTT. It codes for CASSYGAAGGNEKLFF.

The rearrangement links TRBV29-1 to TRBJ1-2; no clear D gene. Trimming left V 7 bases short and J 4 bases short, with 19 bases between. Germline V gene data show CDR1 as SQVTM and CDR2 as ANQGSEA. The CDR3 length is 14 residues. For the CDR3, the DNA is TGCAGCGCCCCTGCCGGGGATGGCGGCTATGGCTACACCTTC. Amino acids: CSAPAGDGGYGYTF.

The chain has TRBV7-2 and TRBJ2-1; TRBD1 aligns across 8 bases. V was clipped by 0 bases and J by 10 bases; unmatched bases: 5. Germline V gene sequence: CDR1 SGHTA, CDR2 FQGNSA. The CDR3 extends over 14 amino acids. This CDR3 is CASSLATGAREQFF. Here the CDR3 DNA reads TGTGCCAGCAGCTTAGCGACAGGGGCTCGCGAGCAGTTCTTC.

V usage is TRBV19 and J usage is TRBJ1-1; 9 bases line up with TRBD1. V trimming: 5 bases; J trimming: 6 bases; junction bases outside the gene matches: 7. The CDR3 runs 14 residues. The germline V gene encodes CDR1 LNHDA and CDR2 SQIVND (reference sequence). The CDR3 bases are TGTGCCAGTAGTGTGGGACAGGGATGGGCTGAAGCTTTCTTT. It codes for CASSVGQGWAEAFF.

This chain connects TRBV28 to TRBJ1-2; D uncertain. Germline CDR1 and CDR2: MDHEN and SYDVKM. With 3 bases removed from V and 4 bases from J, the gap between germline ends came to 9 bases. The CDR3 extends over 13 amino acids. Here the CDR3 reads CASSFGQAYGYTF. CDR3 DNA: TGTGCCAGCAGTTTTGGGCAGGCCTATGGCTACACCTTC.

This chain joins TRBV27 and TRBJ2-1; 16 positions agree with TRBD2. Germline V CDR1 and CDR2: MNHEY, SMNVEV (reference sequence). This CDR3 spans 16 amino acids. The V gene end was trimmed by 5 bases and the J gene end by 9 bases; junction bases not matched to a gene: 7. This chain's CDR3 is CASSLGLAGGPGEQFF. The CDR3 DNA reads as TGTGCCAGCAGTCTGGGACTAGCGGGAGGGCCTGGTGAGCAGTTCTTC.

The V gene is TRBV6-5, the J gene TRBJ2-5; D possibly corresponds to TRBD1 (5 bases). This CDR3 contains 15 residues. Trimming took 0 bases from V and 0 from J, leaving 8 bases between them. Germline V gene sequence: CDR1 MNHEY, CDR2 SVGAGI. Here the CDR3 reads CASSYSTANQETQYF. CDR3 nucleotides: TGTGCCAGCAGTTACTCGACAGCGAACCAAGAGACCCAGTACTTC.

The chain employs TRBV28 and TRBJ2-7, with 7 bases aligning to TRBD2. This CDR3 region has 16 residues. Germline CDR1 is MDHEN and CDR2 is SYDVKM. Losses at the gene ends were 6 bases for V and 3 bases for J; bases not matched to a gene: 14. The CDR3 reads CASSLLTSWGGYEQYF. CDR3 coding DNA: TGTGCCAGCAGCCTCCTTACTAGCTGGGGGGGCTACGAGCAGTACTTC.

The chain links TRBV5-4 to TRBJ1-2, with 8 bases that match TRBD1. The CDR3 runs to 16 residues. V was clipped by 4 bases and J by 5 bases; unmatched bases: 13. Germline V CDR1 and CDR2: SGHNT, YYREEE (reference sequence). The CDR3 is CASSSLGQGAGYGYTF. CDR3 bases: TGTGCCAGCAGCAGCTTAGGGCAGGGGGCTGGTTATGGCTACACCTTC.

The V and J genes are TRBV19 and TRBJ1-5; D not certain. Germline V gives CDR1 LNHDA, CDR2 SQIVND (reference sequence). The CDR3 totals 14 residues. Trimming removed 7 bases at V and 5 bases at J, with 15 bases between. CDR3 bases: TGTGCCAGTACCATTCCGGGGATCTATCAGCCCCAGCATTTT. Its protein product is CASTIPGIYQPQHF.